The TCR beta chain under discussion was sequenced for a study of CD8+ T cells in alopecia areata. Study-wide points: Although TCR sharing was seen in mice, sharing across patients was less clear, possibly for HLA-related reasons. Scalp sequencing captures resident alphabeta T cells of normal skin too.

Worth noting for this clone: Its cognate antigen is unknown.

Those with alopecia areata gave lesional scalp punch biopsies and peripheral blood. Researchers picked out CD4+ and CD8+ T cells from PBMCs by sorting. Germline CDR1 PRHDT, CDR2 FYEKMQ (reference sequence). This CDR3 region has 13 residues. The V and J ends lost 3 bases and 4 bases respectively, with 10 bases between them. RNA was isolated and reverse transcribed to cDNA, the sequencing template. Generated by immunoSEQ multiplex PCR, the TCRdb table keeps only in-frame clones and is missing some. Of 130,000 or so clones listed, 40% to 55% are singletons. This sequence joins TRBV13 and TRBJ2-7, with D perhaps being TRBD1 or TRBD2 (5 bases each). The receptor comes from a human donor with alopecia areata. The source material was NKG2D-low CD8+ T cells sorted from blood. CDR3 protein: CASSLGTQYEQYF. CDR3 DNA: TGTGCCAGCAGCTTGGGGACGCAATACGAGCAGTACTTC.